This is a list of T cell receptor beta chains from one sample in a study of T cells in Graves' hyperthyroidism and ophthalmopathy. In TCRdb, the multiplex PCR reads were re-called with MiXCR into one record per CDR3 protein. The table includes approximately 490,000 distinct CDR3 sequences, about 22% detected once. The sequencing sample was made of blood. The receptors derive from a woman in her sixties or seventies with Graves' ophthalmopathy. Each CDR3 is given with its conserved first and last residue. Each record gives: V gene, J gene, CDR3 protein.

V gene: TRBV7-2
J gene: TRBJ2-7
CDR3 protein: CASSRAGYSYEQYF

V gene: TRBV2
J gene: TRBJ1-3
CDR3 protein: CASTTGQYSGNTIYF

V gene: TRBV12-3/TRBV12-4
J gene: TRBJ2-1
CDR3 protein: CASSWRGFDEQFF

V gene: TRBV6-1
J gene: TRBJ1-4
CDR3 protein: CASRFQAYLSEKLFF

V gene: TRBV3-1
J gene: TRBJ2-7
CDR3 protein: CASSRVPNGEQYF

V gene: TRBV11-2
J gene: TRBJ2-1
CDR3 protein: CASSLSGRYVQFF

V gene: TRBV6-2/TRBV6-3
J gene: TRBJ2-1
CDR3 protein: CASSLAGLPYNEQFF

V gene: TRBV7-2
J gene: TRBJ1-6
CDR3 protein: CASSLTRAPLHF

V gene: TRBV6-1
J gene: TRBJ1-6
CDR3 protein: CASSLLRTENNSPLHF

V gene: TRBV3-1
J gene: TRBJ2-1
CDR3 protein: CASSPTPLAGEQFF

V gene: TRBV19
J gene: TRBJ1-1
CDR3 protein: CASSSETEAFF

V gene: TRBV9
J gene: TRBJ1-3
CDR3 protein: CASTGGHSGNTIYF

V gene: TRBV7-2
J gene: TRBJ2-2
CDR3 protein: CASSQEGLAGRLIGELFF

V gene: TRBV28
J gene: TRBJ2-7
CDR3 protein: CASSPTSGFSYEQYF

V gene: TRBV30
J gene: TRBJ1-1
CDR3 protein: CAWSVQENTEAFF

V gene: TRBV27
J gene: TRBJ1-1
CDR3 protein: CASSSGTGGAGEAFF

V gene: TRBV7-8
J gene: TRBJ2-5
CDR3 protein: CASNHGGGTIQETQYF

V gene: TRBV5-5
J gene: TRBJ1-5
CDR3 protein: CASSLDAGTGNQPQHF

V gene: TRBV7-9
J gene: TRBJ2-7
CDR3 protein: CASSSPGLAGNYEQYF

V gene: TRBV5-1
J gene: TRBJ1-5
CDR3 protein: CASSSGTGSGQPQHF

V gene: TRBV19
J gene: TRBJ2-1
CDR3 protein: CASRTIVGGTSGSNEQFF

V gene: TRBV5-1
J gene: TRBJ2-7
CDR3 protein: CASSPQAGGQGEQYF